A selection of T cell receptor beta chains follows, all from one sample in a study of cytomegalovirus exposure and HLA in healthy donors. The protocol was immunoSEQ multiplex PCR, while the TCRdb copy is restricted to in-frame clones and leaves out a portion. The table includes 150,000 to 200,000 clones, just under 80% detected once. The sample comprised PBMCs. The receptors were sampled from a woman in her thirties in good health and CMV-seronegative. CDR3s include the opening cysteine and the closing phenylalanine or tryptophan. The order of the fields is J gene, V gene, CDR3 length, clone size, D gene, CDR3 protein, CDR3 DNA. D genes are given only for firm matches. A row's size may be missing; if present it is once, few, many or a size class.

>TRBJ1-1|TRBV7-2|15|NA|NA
CASSLRGGAVTEAFF
TGTGCCAGCAGCTTAAGGGGGGGCGCGGTCACTGAAGCTTTCTTT
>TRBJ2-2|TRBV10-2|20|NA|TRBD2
CASSEVGSGGATANTGELFF
TGCGCCAGCAGTGAAGTAGGTAGCGGGGGGGCCACGGCGAACACCGGGGAGCTGTTTTTT
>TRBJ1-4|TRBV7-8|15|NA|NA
CASSLARGSNEKLFF
TGTGCCAGCAGCTTAGCTCGGGGATCTAATGAAAAACTGTTTTTT
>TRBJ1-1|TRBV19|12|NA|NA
CASSILGGLAFF
TGTGCCAGTAGTATATTGGGGGGGCTAGCTTTCTTT
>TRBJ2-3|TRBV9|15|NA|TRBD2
CASSWTSGAWNTQYF
TGTGCCAGCAGCTGGACTAGCGGGGCTTGGAATACGCAGTATTTT
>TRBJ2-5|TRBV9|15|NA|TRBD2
CASRPSGGPQETQYF
TGTGCCAGCCGACCTAGCGGGGGGCCTCAAGAGACCCAGTACTTC
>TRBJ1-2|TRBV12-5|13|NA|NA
CASGLGGLNGYTF
TGTGCTAGTGGCCTGGGGGGGCTGAATGGCTACACCTTC
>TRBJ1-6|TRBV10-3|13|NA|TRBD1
CAISGQGNSPLHF
TGTGCCATCAGCGGACAGGGGAATTCACCCCTCCACTTT
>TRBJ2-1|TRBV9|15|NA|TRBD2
CASSPRLAGSSEQFF
TGTGCCAGCAGCCCCCGACTAGCGGGGTCAAGTGAGCAGTTCTTC
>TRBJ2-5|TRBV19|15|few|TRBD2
CASSALAGGIETQYF
TGTGCCAGTAGTGCACTAGCGGGGGGGATCGAGACCCAGTACTTC
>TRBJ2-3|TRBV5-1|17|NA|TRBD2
CASSSRGGVTSTDTQYF
TGCGCCAGCAGCTCTCGGGGAGGGGTTACTAGCACAGATACGCAGTATTTT
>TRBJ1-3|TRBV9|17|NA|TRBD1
CASSGYRDRVFGNTIYF
TGTGCCAGCAGCGGCTACCGGGACAGGGTTTTCGGAAACACCATATATTTT
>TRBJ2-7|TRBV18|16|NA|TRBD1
CASSLGQGFLSYEQYF
TGTGCCAGCTCACTCGGACAGGGCTTCCTCTCCTACGAGCAGTACTTC
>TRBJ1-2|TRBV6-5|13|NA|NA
CASSYSSSYGYTF
TGTGCCAGCAGTTACTCCTCCAGCTATGGCTACACCTTC
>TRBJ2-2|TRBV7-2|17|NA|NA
CASSFPFGTTNTGELFF
TGTGCCAGCAGCTTTCCCTTCGGGACAACGAACACCGGGGAGCTGTTTTTT
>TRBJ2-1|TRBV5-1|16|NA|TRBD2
CASSLAGPGGRNEQFF
TGCGCCAGCAGCTTAGCAGGTCCGGGGGGTCGAAATGAGCAGTTCTTC
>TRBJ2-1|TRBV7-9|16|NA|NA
CASSPSGLFDHNEQFF
TGTGCCAGCAGCCCCAGCGGTCTCTTCGACCACAATGAGCAGTTCTTC
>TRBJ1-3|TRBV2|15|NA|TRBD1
CASRIGTGSGNTIYF
TGTGCCAGCAGGATAGGGACAGGGAGTGGAAACACCATATATTTT
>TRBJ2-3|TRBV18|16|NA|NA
CASSPPQGLGTDTQYF
TGTGCCAGCTCACCACCGCAGGGGCTTGGCACAGATACGCAGTATTTT
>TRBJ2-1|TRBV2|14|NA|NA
CASSVEGVGNEQFF
TGTGCCAGCAGTGTGGAGGGCGTAGGTAATGAGCAGTTCTTC
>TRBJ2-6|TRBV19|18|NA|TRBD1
CASSKRTGGGSGANVLTF
TGTGCCAGTAGTAAACGGACAGGGGGAGGCTCTGGGGCCAACGTCCTGACTTTC
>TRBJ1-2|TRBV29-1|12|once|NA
CSVEVRGYGYTF
TGCAGCGTTGAAGTCAGGGGTTATGGCTACACCTTC
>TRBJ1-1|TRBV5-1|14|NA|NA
CASSLVALNTEAFF
TGCGCCAGCAGCTTGGTGGCACTGAACACTGAAGCTTTCTTT
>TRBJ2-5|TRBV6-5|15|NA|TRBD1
CASSYEGARIETQYF
TGTGCCAGCAGTTATGAGGGGGCGCGAATAGAGACCCAGTACTTC
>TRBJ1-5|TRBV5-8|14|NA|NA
CASSLGTENQPQHF
TGTGCCAGCAGCTTGGGGACAGAAAATCAGCCCCAGCATTTT
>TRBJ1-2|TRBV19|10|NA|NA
CASKGGGYTF
TGTGCCAGTAAAGGGGGTGGCTACACCTTC
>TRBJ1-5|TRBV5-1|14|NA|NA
CASSTDGSNQPQHF
TGCGCCAGCAGTACAGATGGGAGCAATCAGCCCCAGCATTTT
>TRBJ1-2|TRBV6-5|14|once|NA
CASSYSRDKGSYTF
TGTGCCAGCAGTTACTCCCGGGACAAGGGGAGCTACACCTTC
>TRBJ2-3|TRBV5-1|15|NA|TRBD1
CASSFRDSGTDTQYF
TGCGCCAGCAGCTTCCGGGACAGCGGAACAGATACGCAGTATTTT
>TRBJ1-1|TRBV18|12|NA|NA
CASSPTGDEAFF
TGCGCCAGCTCACCAACGGGGGACGAAGCTTTCTTT
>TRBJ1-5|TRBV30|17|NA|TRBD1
CAWSSGTGSGSNQPQHF
TGTGCCTGGAGTTCCGGGACAGGGAGTGGGAGCAATCAGCCCCAGCATTTT
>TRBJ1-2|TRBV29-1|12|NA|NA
CSVEVEVSAYTF
TGCAGCGTTGAAGTCGAAGTCAGCGCCTACACCTTC
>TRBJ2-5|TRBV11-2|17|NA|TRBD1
CASSLGVTGGEWETQYF
TGTGCCAGCAGCTTAGGAGTGACAGGGGGCGAATGGGAGACCCAGTACTTC
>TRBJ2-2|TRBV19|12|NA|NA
CASSRAPGELFF
TGTGCCAGTAGTAGAGCGCCCGGGGAGCTGTTTTTT
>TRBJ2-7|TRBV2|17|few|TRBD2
CASSPIDPGLEAYEQYF
TGTGCCAGCAGCCCTATTGATCCGGGACTAGAGGCCTACGAGCAGTACTTC
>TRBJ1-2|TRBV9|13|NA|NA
CASSVRGWDGYTF
TGTGCCAGCAGCGTCCGAGGGTGGGATGGCTACACCTTC
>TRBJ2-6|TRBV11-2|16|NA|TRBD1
CASSLAQGAGANVLTF
TGTGCCAGCAGCTTAGCCCAGGGGGCGGGGGCCAACGTCCTGACTTTC
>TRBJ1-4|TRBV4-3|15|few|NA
CASSHRLATNEKLFF
TGCGCCAGCAGCCACCGACTTGCAACTAATGAAAAACTGTTTTTT
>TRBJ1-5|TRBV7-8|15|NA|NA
CASSLSNRASQPQHF
TGTGCCAGCAGCTTATCCAACAGGGCCAGTCAGCCCCAGCATTTT
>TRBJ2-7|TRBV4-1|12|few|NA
CASSQAGYEQYF
TGCGCCAGCAGCCAAGCGGGGTACGAGCAGTACTTC
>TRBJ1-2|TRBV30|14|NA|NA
CAWSVLRAYYGYTF
TGTGCCTGGAGTGTATTGAGGGCCTACTATGGCTACACCTTC
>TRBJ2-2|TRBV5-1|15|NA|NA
CASSWGRRSTGELFF
TGCGCCAGCAGCTGGGGGAGGCGTAGCACCGGGGAGCTGTTTTTT
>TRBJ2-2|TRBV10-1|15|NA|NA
CASSDRLANTGELFF
TGCGCCAGCAGTGATCGACTGGCGAACACCGGGGAGCTGTTTTTT
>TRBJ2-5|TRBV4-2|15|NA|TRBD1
CASSPGQGDGETQYF
TGTGCCAGCAGCCCCGGACAGGGCGATGGAGAGACCCAGTACTTC
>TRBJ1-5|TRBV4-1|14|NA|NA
CASSQGGPGGPQHF
TGCGCCAGCAGCCAAGGTGGCCCCGGAGGGCCCCAGCATTTT
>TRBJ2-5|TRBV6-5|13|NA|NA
CASNQPGVETQYF
TGTGCCAGCAATCAACCGGGGGTTGAGACCCAGTACTTC
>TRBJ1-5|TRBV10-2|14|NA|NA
CASRVEGAGQPQHF
TGCGCCAGCAGGGTAGAGGGAGCGGGTCAGCCCCAGCATTTT
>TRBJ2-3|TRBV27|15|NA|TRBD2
CASSLPSGGDFTQYF
TGTGCCAGCAGTTTACCCAGCGGGGGCGACTTTACGCAGTATTTT
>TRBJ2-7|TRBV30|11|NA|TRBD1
CAWSTGVGQYF
TGTGCCTGGAGCACAGGGGTTGGACAGTACTTC
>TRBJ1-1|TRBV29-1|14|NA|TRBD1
CSVSGGRGPTEAFF
TGCAGCGTTTCAGGGGGAAGGGGGCCCACTGAAGCTTTCTTT
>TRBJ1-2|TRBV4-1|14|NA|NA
CASSPGAGDYGYTF
TGCGCCAGCAGCCCAGGGGCCGGTGACTATGGCTACACCTTC
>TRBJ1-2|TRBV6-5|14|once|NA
CASSYSQGPYGYTF
TGTGCCAGCAGTTACTCACAGGGCCCCTATGGCTACACCTTC
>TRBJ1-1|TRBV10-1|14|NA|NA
CASSAGGLNTEAFF
TGCGCCAGCAGCGCCGGGGGATTGAACACTGAAGCTTTCTTT
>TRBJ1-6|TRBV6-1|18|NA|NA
CASSAGHSTQGRDSPLHF
TGTGCCAGCAGTGCCGGTCACAGTACACAGGGACGGGATTCACCCCTCCACTTT
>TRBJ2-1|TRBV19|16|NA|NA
CASSINPQGSRNEQFF
TGTGCCAGTAGTATAAACCCCCAGGGTAGTCGCAATGAGCAGTTCTTC